Described below is a single T cell receptor beta chain sequence and its context. Its cognate antigen has yet to be identified. No base quality information exists; no much larger clone differs at one position. The source of the sample is a study of PD-1 blockade in classical Hodgkin lymphoma (dated by TCRdb to the early 2020s). The study in broad terms: Nivolumab dosing was 3 mg/kg intravenously every 2 weeks, continuing until either disease progression or unacceptable toxicity. The study used TCR beta sequencing and CyTOF to define a peripheral blood immune signature of response to PD-1 blockade in classical Hodgkin lymphoma.

Reading the label with the study, this specimen's time point is: cycle 4 day 1 (C4D1), after five to seven weeks of nivolumab. All trial patients had relapsed after autologous stem cell transplantation, with cohorts A, B and C differing in prior brentuximab vedotin exposure. The trial cohort comprised a few dozen patients with relapsed/refractory classical Hodgkin lymphoma whose best overall responses were complete response, partial response or progressive disease. In the multi-cohort phase II CheckMate 205 trial, trial patients received single-agent nivolumab. An independent review committee assessed best overall response by applying the 2007 International Working Group response criteria. Trial PBMCs were obtained immediately prior to nivolumab initiation (C1D1) and on therapy at cycle 2 day 1 and cycle 4 day 1. Peripheral blood was collected in 8 mL Vacutainer Cell Preparation Tubes, from which PBMCs were isolated by centrifugation and then cryopreserved.

The Qiagen DNeasy kit was used to extract genomic DNA both from unsorted PBMCs and from the negatively selected CD4+ and CD8+ fractions. Amplification of TCR beta CDR3 regions was done by immunoSEQ multiplex PCR with primers that anneal to V and J segments. A synthetic immune receptor repertoire was used to minimize amplification bias, and any residual bias was removed computationally once sequencing was done. The study's processing was this. Custom Python scripts were used to quantify repertoire diversity as the Shannon entropy index. Unsorted, CD4+ and CD8+ repertoires were analyzed separately, except for combined analyses in which CD4+ and CD8+ sequences were merged in silico. Clonal expansion was defined as a frequency increase of at least 2-fold after treatment compared with C1D1, and clones undetected at baseline were assigned a pseudocount of 0.5. Singleton clones were defined as clones with 0 or 1 copy at C1D1, and non-singleton clones were defined as clones with 2 or more copies. By matching protein sequences in sorted samples from the same patient, clones expanded in unsorted samples were annotated as CD4+, CD8+ or unknown. Wilcoxon tests on paired samples were used to test diversity changes from C1D1 to C4D1. Entries here come from immuneACCESS through TCRdb and include only in-frame sequences with V and J called. Some clones fail to appear in such tables; in the studies checked, an unresolved V gene covers under half of the shortfall, and the cause of the remainder is unknown. The D gene and trimming were derived from the DNA, and the V and J assignments and clone size from that table. The sample table lists about 28,000 clones, roughly 77% of them with a count of one. The ten largest clones take up 16% of the sample.

The germline V gene encodes CDR1 MDHEN and CDR2 SYDVKM. Its CDR3 holds 15 amino acids, cysteine through phenylalanine. The sequence is cut down to CDR3 DNA, 45 bases in frame from base 1. Trimmed from V: 4 bases; trimmed from J: 0 bases; junction bases lacking a gene match: 4. General study outcomes and caveats: The study covered only a single clinical trial cohort, and the causes of the repertoire differences, possibly disease activity or prior therapy, were still not defined. Patients starting nivolumab less than 1 year after ASCT had lower diversity and were excluded from later analyses to avoid confounding by immune reconstitution. Baseline TCR diversity was reported to be lower in newly diagnosed patients than in healthy donors and to be lower still in relapsed/refractory patients. CD4+ but not CD8+ TCR diversity rose significantly by C4D1 (p=0.0027 vs p=0.16), most apparent in complete responders (p=0.02). Trial patients with a complete response had baseline diversity similar to that of newly diagnosed patients, while partial responders and progressors had significantly lower diversity.

The chain is made from TRBV28 and TRBJ2-3; TRBD1 lines up with 7 middle nucleotides. This TCR came from a human donor with classical Hodgkin lymphoma. The specimen was peripheral blood mononuclear cells (PBMCs), collected before the fourth cycle of nivolumab. In nucleotide form, the sequence is TGTGCCAGCAGTTACAGGGGAATTAGCACAGATACGCAGTATTTT. This encodes CASSYRGISTDTQYF.